One sample yielded the 4 T cell receptor beta chains listed below, sequenced in a study of response to subunit inactivated influenza vaccine. One entry per CDR3 protein, called by TCRdb with MiXCR from the RT-PCR reads. Of hundreds of thousands of distinct CDR3 sequences in the sample, 15% to 18% were seen once. Sequenced here: PBMCs from blood, sampled roughly 12 days after vaccination. These receptors were taken from a man between 45 and 60 years old who received an inactivated influenza vaccine.

There are a few counts of this clonotype. J is TRBJ2-7 and V is TRBV7-9; TRBD2 matches at 7 bases. The length of the CDR3 is 14 residues. V lost 5 bases to trimming and J lost 4 bases; unmatched junction nucleotides: 8. Germline V gene data show CDR1 as SEHNR and CDR2 as FQNEAQ (reference sequence). CDR3 sequence (DNA): TGTGCCAGCAGCCCCGAAGCGGGACTTTACGAGCAGTACTTC. Translated: CASSPEAGLYEQYF.

This clonotype was picked up a small number of times. The rearrangement links TRBV4-1 to TRBJ1-2; D gene ambiguous. This CDR3 is 15 amino acids long. V lost 0 bases and J lost 4, with 12 bases in between. Germline V gene data show CDR1 as MGHRA and CDR2 as YSYEKL. The CDR3 loop reads CASSQDWASVYGYTF. Written as DNA, the CDR3 is TGCGCCAGCAGCCAAGATTGGGCGTCAGTCTATGGCTACACCTTC.

This clonotype was counted between two and nine times. The chain employs TRBV28 and TRBJ2-3, with D perhaps being TRBD1 or TRBD2 (5 bases each). V was pared by 3 bases and J by 2 bases, with 12 bases between. CDR1 and CDR2 from the germline V gene are MDHEN and SYDVKM. The CDR3 length is 15 residues. CDR3 coding DNA: TGTGCCAGCAGTTTGGTCGGGGCAAACACAGATACGCAGTATTTT. This gives the protein CASSLVGANTDTQYF.

This clonotype was counted only a few times. The chain links TRBV6-5 to TRBJ2-1; TRBD1 is a possible D gene (6 bases). The CDR3 loop spans 14 amino acids. Germline V gene data show CDR1 as MNHEY and CDR2 as SVGAGI. V lost 2 bases and J 9 bases, leaving 14 bases between the germline ends. In DNA, the CDR3 is TGTGCCAGCAGTTACAACGGCAGGGGCGGTGAGCAGTTCTTC. It yields the protein CASSYNGRGGEQFF.